These T cell receptor beta chains were read from a single sample in a study of blood T cells in healthy people across ages. TCRdb independently ran MiXCR on the 5' RACE reads; one entry per CDR3 protein. The repertoire holds 700,000 to 950,000 distinct CDR3 sequences, with 58% as singletons. The sample taken for sequencing was blood. The receptors come from a man aged 30-40 years in good health. The conserved cysteine and the conserved F or W are not part of the CDR3 here. Size is omitted from some rows. Given values are once, few, many or a class for expanded clones.

>NA|13|TRBV6-2/TRBV6-3
ASSYSARERETQY
>NA|15|TRBV20-1
SARGWGTGGYNSPLH
>NA|13|TRBV12-3/TRBV12-4
ASSLGGQGLDEQY
>few|14|TRBV27
ASSPSTGDTPYEQY
>NA|14|TRBV7-2
ASSPPPGQGTHEQY
>NA|10|TRBV20-1
SARSPAETQY
>NA|12|TRBV28
ASRQGSAKNIQY
>few|12|TRBV27
ASSIHRELETQY
>few|15|TRBV12-3/TRBV12-4
ASTSTAGRKVNYGYT
>NA|13|TRBV4-3
ASSQDRSENYGYT
>NA|13|TRBV9
ASSVEPGRGYEQY
>few|16|TRBV7-3
ASSSDSGGSVLPYEQY
>few|14|TRBV20-1
SAGMASGGAGYEQY
>many|10|TRBV29-1
SVRTGEYGYT
>few|13|TRBV2
ASSDLTSGSTEQF
>NA|13|TRBV4-2
ACSQRDFDNYGYT
>few|14|TRBV4-1
ASSQEGGQGPYEQY
>NA|10|TRBV6-1
ASSEAAWPQH
>NA|13|TRBV9
ASSVKDRGMDTQY
>NA|16|TRBV2
ASSPGSRTGVFADTQY
>few|9|TRBV7-9
ASRTLGEQY
>NA|17|TRBV3-1
ASSPPLRESSRLSYEQY
>NA|13|TRBV27
ASSFQSGGTYEQY
>once|11|TRBV20-1
SARDVAGKGYT
>NA|8|TRBV29-1
SVEVEDYT
>NA|12|TRBV9
ASSDTAGADTQY
>NA|12|TRBV9
ASSTGTSLNEQF
>once|14|TRBV6-2/TRBV6-3
ASSYEKSTRWNEQY
>NA|13|TRBV20-1
SAIGLAGDSYEQY
>few|13|TRBV13
ASSLGYREGTEAF
>NA|14|TRBV30
AWSGHPAGHTDTQY
>NA|13|TRBV4-3
ASSQEGRGDSPLH
>NA|15|TRBV27
ASHVRDSRSGANVLT
>few|12|TRBV25-1
ASSDVGNQETQY